What follows are 7 T cell receptor beta chains derived from one specimen sequenced in a study of PD-1 blockade in classical Hodgkin lymphoma. TCRdb keeps only in-frame clones here, not all; method: immunoSEQ multiplex PCR. The table includes 80,000 to 100,000 clones, more than 85% detected once. As for time point: cycle 4 day 1 (C4D1), after 5 to 7 weeks of nivolumab. Autologous stem cell transplantation was followed by relapse in every patient, and brentuximab vedotin exposure varied. The material was peripheral blood mononuclear cells (PBMCs), obtained before the fourth cycle of nivolumab. The receptor source for this set is a human donor with classical Hodgkin lymphoma.

This clone is a singleton in its sample. The chain is built from TRBV28 and TRBJ2-7, with TRBD2 matching over 9 bases. Looked up from germline, CDR1 is MDHEN and CDR2 is SYDVKM. The CDR3 has 15 residues. V gave up 7 bases and J gave up 5 bases; unmatched junction bases: 12. CDR3 amino acids: CASNWAGGPRNEQYF. CDR3 in DNA: TGTGCCAGCAATTGGGCGGGAGGGCCCCGAAACGAGCAGTACTTC.

This chain links TRBV15 with TRBJ2-1; no clear D. Germline loops: CDR1 LNHNV, CDR2 YYDKDF (reference sequence). V was clipped by 0 bases and J by 7 bases, with 4 bases between them. The CDR3 totals 12 residues. CDR3 in amino acids: CATSRDLNEQFF. The CDR3, as DNA: TGTGCCACCAGCAGAGATCTAAATGAGCAGTTCTTC.

The chain uses TRBV7-9 and TRBJ2-3; D is possibly TRBD2 (6 bases). V dropped 5 bases and J dropped 3 bases, with 12 bases sitting between them. The CDR3 runs to 14 residues. CDR1 and CDR2 (germline): SEHNR, FQNEAQ (reference sequence). Here the CDR3 DNA reads TGTGCCAGCAGCCCACGACTAGTGACAGATACGCAGTATTTT. Its translation: CASSPRLVTDTQYF.

This chain uses TRBV2 with TRBJ2-7; TRBD2 might be the D (6 bases). Trimming took 3 bases from V and 3 from J, leaving 12 bases between them. Germline V lookup: CDR1 SNHLY, CDR2 FYNNEI. There are 14 residues in the CDR3. The CDR3 spells CASSDPGRRYEQYF. CDR3 bases: TGTGCCAGCAGTGACCCTGGGAGGCGCTACGAGCAGTACTTC.

J is TRBJ2-3 and V is TRBV5-6; the D call may be TRBD1 or TRBD2 (5 bases each). The CDR3 has 13 residues. CDR1 is SGHDT and CDR2 is YYEEEE in the germline V gene. V was cut by 0 bases and J by 9 bases, with 11 bases left in between. The CDR3 loop is CASSLVRGDTQYF. CDR3 coding DNA: TGTGCCAGCAGCTTGGTGAGGGGTGACACGCAGTATTTT.

This clone occurred once. The gene calls are TRBV19 and TRBJ2-7; D gene unclear. The length of the CDR3 is 14 residues. V lost 7 bases and J lost 1, with 14 bases in between. Germline V lookup: CDR1 LNHDA, CDR2 SQIVND (reference sequence). CDR3: CASTPTLTSYEQYF. The CDR3 DNA reads as TGTGCCAGTACCCCGACTTTGACGTCCTACGAGCAGTACTTC.

V gene TRBV10-3 combines with J gene TRBJ2-2; D is possibly TRBD1 (6 bases). V dropped 0 bases and J dropped 9 bases, with 14 bases sitting between them. The germline gives CDR1 ENHRY, CDR2 SYGVKD. This CDR3 contains 15 residues. The CDR3 here is CAISESGDIGRELFF. For the CDR3, the DNA is TGTGCCATCAGTGAGTCGGGGGACATCGGAAGGGAGCTGTTTTTT.